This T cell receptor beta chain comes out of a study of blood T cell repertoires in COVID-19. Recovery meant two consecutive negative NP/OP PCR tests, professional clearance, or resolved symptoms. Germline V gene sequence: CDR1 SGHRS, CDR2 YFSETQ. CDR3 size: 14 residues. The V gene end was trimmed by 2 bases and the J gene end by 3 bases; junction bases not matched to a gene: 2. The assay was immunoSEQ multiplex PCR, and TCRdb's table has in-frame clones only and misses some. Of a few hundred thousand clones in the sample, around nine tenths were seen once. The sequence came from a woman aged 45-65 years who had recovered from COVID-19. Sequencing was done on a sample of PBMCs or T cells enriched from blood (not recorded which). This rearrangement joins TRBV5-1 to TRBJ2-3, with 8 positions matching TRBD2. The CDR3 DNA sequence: TGCGCCAGCAGCTTAGTAGCGGGGACAGATACGCAGTATTTT. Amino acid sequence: CASSLVAGTDTQYF.